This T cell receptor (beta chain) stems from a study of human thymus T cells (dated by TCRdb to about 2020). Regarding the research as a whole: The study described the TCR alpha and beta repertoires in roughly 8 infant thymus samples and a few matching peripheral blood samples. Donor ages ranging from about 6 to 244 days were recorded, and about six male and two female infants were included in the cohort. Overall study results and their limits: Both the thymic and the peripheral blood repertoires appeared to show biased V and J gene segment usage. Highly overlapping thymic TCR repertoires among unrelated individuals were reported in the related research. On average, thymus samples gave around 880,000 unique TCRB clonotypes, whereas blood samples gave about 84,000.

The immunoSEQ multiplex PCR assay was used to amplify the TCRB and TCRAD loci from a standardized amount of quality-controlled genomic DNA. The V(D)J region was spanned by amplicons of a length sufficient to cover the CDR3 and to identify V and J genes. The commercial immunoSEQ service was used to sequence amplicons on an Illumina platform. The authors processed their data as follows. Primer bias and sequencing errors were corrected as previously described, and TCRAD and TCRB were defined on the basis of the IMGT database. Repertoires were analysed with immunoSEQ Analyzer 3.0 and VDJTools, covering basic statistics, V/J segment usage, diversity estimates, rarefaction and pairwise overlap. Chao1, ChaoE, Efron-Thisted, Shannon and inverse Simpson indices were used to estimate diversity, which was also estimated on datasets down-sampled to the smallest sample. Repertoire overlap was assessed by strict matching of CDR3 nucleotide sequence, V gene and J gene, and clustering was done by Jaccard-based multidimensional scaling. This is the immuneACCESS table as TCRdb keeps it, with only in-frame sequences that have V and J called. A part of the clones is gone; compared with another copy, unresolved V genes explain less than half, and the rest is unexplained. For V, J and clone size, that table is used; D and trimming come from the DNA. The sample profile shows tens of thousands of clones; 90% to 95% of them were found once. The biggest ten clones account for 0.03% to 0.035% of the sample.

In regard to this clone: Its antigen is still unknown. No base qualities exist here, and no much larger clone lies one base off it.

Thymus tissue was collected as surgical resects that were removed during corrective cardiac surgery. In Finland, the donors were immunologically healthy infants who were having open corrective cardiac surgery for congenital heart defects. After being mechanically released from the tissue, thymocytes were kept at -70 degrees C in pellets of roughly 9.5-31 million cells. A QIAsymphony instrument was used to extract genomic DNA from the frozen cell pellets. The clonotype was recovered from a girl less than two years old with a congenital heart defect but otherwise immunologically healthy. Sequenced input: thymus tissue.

This receptor carries the CDR3 CASSLTGKVRSSNTGELFF. Here is the DNA: TGTGCCAGCAGTTTAACCGGGAAGGTCCGAAGCTCGAACACCGGGGAGCTGTTTTTT. The rearrangement joined TRBV28 to TRBJ2-2; a tentative D call is TRBD2 (5 bases match). The germline V gene sets CDR1 to MDHEN and CDR2 to SYDVKM. Inclusive of the bounding cysteine and phenylalanine, the CDR3 is 19 residues long. The sequence is cut down to CDR3 DNA, 57 bases in frame from base 1. Deletion took 2 bases off V and 0 bases off J, with a span of 19 bases between the germline ends.